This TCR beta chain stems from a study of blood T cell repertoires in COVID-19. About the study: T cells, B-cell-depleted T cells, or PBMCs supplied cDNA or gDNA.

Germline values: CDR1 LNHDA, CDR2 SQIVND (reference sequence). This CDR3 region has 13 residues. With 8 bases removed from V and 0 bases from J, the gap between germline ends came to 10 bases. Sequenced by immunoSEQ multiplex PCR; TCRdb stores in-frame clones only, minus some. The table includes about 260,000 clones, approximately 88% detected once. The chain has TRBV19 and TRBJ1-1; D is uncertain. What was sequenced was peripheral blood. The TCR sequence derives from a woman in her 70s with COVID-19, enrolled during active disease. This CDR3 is CASFQRLNTEAFF. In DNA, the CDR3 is TGTGCCAGTTTTCAGCGACTGAACACTGAAGCTTTCTTT.